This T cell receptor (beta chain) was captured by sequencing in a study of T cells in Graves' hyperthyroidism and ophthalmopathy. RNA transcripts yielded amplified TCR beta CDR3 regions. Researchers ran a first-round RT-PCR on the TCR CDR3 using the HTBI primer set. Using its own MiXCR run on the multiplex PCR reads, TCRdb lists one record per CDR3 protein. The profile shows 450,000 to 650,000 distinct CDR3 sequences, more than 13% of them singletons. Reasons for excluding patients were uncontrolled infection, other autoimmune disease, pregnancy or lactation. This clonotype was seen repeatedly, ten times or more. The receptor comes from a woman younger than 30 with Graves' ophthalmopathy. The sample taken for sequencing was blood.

Written as DNA, the CDR3 is TGTGCCAGCAAATGGGGACCCCTGTCCGGGACGTTTTGGGGGGCGAGGGAGCAGTACTTC. It is translated as CASKWGPLSGTFWGAREQYF. The chain uses TRBV7-2 and TRBJ2-7; either TRBD1 or TRBD2 may fit D (6 bases each). The CDR3 is made up of 20 amino acids. Per germline, CDR1 SGHTA and CDR2 FQGNSA. Trimming removed 7 bases at V and 7 bases at J, with 38 bases between. Full variable domain (outside the CDR3, taken from reference TRBV7-2 and TRBJ2-7): GAGVSQSPSNKVTEKGKDVELRCDPISGHTALYWYRQSLGQGLEFLIYFQGNSAPDKSGLPSDRFSAERTGGSVSTLTIQRTQQEDSAVYLCASKWGPLSGTFWGAREQYFGPGTRLTVT.